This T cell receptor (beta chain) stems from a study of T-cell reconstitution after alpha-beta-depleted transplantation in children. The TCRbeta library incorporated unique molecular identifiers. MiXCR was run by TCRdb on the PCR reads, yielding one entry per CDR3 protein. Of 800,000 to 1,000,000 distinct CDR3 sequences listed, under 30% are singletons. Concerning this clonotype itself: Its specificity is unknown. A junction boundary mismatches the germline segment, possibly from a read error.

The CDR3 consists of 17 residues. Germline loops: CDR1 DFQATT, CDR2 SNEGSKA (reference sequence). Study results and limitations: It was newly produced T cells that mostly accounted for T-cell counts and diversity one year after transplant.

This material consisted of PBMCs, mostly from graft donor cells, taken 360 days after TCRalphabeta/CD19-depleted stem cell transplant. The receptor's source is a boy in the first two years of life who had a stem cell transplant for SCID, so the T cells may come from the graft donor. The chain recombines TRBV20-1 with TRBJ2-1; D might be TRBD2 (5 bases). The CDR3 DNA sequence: TGCTGTGCTAGAGGCCCACCGAGGGCCGGGTTGGACAATGAGCAGTTCTTC. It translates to CCARGPPRAGLDNEQFF.